These T cell receptor beta chains were read from a single sample in a study of blood T cell repertoires in COVID-19. Assay used: immunoSEQ multiplex PCR; TCRdb lists only in-frame clones, some missing. This sample has some 87,000 clones, with approximately 80% found just once. The sequencing sample was made of peripheral blood. The receptors were sampled from a woman aged 70 to 79 with active or convalescent COVID-19. CDR3s include the opening cysteine and the closing phenylalanine or tryptophan. A D gene is named only where the DNA matches it firmly. A clone size is listed for some rows: how often the clone was seen (once, few, many), or a class if it is expanded.

V	D	J	size	CDR3	DNA
TRBV11-2	TRBD2	TRBJ2-7	NA	CASSLVPGTSGAYEQYF	TGTGCCAGCAGCTTAGTCCCCGGGACTAGCGGGGCCTACGAGCAGTACTTC
TRBV7-9	TRBD1	TRBJ2-7	NA	CASSSAGQGAYEQYF	TGTGCCAGCAGCTCAGCGGGACAGGGAGCCTACGAGCAGTACTTC
TRBV6-5	NA	TRBJ1-3	few	CASSLFPSGAGNTIYF	TGTGCCAGCAGTTTATTCCCGTCGGGGGCTGGAAACACCATATATTTT
TRBV10-3	NA	TRBJ1-5	NA	CAISDSGYYQPQHF	TGTGCCATCAGTGATTCAGGGTATTATCAGCCCCAGCATTTT
TRBV7-2	NA	TRBJ2-1	NA	CASSPSYSPYNEQFF	TGTGCCAGCAGCCCCTCTTATTCCCCCTACAATGAGCAGTTCTTC
TRBV1	NA	TRBJ2-7	NA	CTSSPRPPTGKGEQYF	TGCACCAGCAGCCCCCGGCCCCCGACGGGGAAGGGCGAGCAGTACTTC
TRBV9	TRBD2	TRBJ2-2	NA	CASSPTSGVNTGELFF	TGTGCCAGCAGCCCGACTAGCGGGGTGAACACCGGGGAGCTGTTTTTT
TRBV6-1	TRBD2	TRBJ2-5	NA	CASSEASTAGGFGTQYF	TGTGCCAGCAGTGAAGCGTCTACTGCGGGGGGGTTCGGGACCCAGTACTTC
TRBV9	NA	TRBJ2-5	few	CASSVGNPEETQYF	TGTGCCAGCAGCGTAGGTAACCCAGAAGAGACCCAGTACTTC
TRBV28	NA	TRBJ1-2	NA	CASIQGASGGYTF	TGTGCCAGCATACAGGGAGCCTCGGGGGGCTACACCTTC
TRBV6-1	NA	TRBJ1-3	NA	CASSSPGGGNTIYF	TGTGCCAGCAGTTCCCCGGGGGGGGGAAACACCATATATTTT
TRBV2	TRBD2	TRBJ2-5	NA	CASRSGGASETQYF	TGTGCCAGCAGGTCCGGGGGGGCCTCAGAGACCCAGTACTTC
TRBV5-4	TRBD2	TRBJ2-3	NA	CASSQLAGGPGTDTQYF	TGTGCCAGCAGCCAGCTAGCGGGGGGGCCCGGCACAGATACGCAGTATTTT
TRBV27	TRBD2	TRBJ2-5	NA	CASSSRTSGLGETQYF	TGTGCCAGCAGTTCCCGGACTAGCGGCCTGGGAGAGACCCAGTACTTC
TRBV18	TRBD1	TRBJ2-1	NA	CASSPWDRVNEQFF	TGTGCCAGCTCACCATGGGACAGGGTAAATGAGCAGTTCTTC